This T cell receptor beta chain comes out of a study of cytomegalovirus exposure and HLA in healthy donors. Broader study findings: Earlier analysis yielded a pattern in which most TCR beta V segments were productive about 87% or about 30% of the time. Confirmation in vitro established that three CMV-associated chains were specific for CMV antigens.

This clone was counted only a few times. No antigen is known for it. The ends were cut back, 1 base at V and 4 bases at J, with 13 bases in the middle. The length of the CDR3 is 15 residues. Germline V gives CDR1 MGHRA, CDR2 YSYEKL. The PCR had 60 Vbeta and 13 Jbeta primers. Clones were sequenced by immunoSEQ multiplex PCR, and TCRdb holds only the in-frame ones, with some missing. Of around 130,000 clones listed, roughly 79% are singletons. Material for sequencing was PBMCs. This sequence joins TRBV4-1 and TRBJ1-2; D not certain. The clonotype was recovered from a young man in good health and CMV-seronegative. The CDR3 DNA is TGCGCCAGCAGCCAAGGAGAAACACAGATCTATGGCTACACCTTC. Amino acid sequence: CASSQGETQIYGYTF.